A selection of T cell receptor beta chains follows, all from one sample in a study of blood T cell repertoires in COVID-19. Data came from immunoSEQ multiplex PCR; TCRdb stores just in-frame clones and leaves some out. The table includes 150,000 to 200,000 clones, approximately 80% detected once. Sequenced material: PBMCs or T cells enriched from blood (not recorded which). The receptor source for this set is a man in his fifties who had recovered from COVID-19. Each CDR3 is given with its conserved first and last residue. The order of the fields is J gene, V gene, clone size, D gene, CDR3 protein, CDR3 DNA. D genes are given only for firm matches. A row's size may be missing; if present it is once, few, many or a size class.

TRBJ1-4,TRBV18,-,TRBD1,CASSPSDRGNEKLFF,TGTGCCAGCTCACCATCGGACAGGGGTAATGAAAAACTGTTTTTT
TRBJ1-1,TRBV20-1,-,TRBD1,CSASLRGLGTEAFF,TGCAGTGCTAGTTTGAGGGGGCTGGGCACTGAAGCTTTCTTT
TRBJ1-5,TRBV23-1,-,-,CASSQSSGICNQPQHF,TGCGCCAGCAGTCAATCATCGGGGATTTGCAATCAGCCCCAGCATTTT
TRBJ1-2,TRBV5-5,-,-,CASSRVQGYYGYTF,TGTGCCAGCAGCCGTGTACAGGGTTACTATGGCTACACCTTC
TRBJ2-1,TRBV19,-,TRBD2,CASSIRGTSGGRGDEQFF,TGTGCCAGTAGTATTCGAGGGACTAGCGGGGGCCGGGGCGATGAGCAGTTCTTC
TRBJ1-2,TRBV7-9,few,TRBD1,CASSRSGTDASYGYTF,TGTGCCAGCAGCAGATCCGGGACAGACGCGTCTTATGGCTACACCTTC
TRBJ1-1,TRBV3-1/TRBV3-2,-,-,CASSQFSAGGTKAFF,TGTGCCAGCAGCCAATTTTCGGCGGGCGGCACTAAAGCTTTCTTT
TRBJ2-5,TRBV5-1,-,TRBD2,CASSLTSGGSTGETQYF,TGCGCCAGCAGCTTGACTAGCGGGGGGTCCACGGGAGAGACCCAGTACTTC
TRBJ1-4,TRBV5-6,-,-,CASSLGQFNEKLFF,TGTGCCAGCAGCTTGGGACAGTTTAATGAAAAACTGTTTTTT
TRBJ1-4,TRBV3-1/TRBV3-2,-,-,CASSKRGSNEKLFF,TGTGCCAGCAGCAAACGCGGCAGTAATGAAAAACTGTTTTTT
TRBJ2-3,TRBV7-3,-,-,CASSQGTVGTDTQYF,TGTGCCAGCAGCCAGGGTACCGTTGGCACAGATACGCAGTATTTT
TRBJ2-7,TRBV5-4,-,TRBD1,CASSLTWDREQYF,TGTGCCAGCAGCCTAACGTGGGACAGGGAGCAGTACTTC
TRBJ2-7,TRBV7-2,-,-,CASSFASLYEQYF,TGTGCCAGCAGCTTCGCTAGTCTCTACGAGCAGTACTTC
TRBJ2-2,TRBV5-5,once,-,CASSFEGWELFF,TGTGCCAGCAGCTTCGAGGGATGGGAGCTGTTTTTT
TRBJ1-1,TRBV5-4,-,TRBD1,CASSLAGQVTEAFF,TGTGCCAGCAGCTTGGCCGGACAGGTCACTGAAGCTTTCTTT
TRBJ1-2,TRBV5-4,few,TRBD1,CASSLGARQGALGYTF,TGTGCCAGCAGCTTGGGGGCGCGACAGGGGGCGCTTGGCTACACCTTC
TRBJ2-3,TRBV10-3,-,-,CAISERGLGGDTQYF,TGTGCCATCAGTGAGAGGGGTTTGGGGGGAGATACGCAGTATTTT
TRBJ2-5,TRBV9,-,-,CASSPPEGKSQTQYF,TGTGCCAGCAGCCCTCCGGAGGGAAAGTCGCAGACCCAGTACTTC
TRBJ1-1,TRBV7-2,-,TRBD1,CASSNRDRGTNTEAFF,TGTGCCAGCAGCAACCGGGACAGGGGAACGAACACTGAAGCTTTCTTT
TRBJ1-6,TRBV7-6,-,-,CASSLGGIGFNSPLHF,TGTGCCAGCAGCTTGGGAGGGATCGGTTTTAATTCACCCCTCCACTTT
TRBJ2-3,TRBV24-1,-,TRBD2,CATSDSPGTSGTDTQYF,TGTGCCACCAGTGATTCCCCCGGGACTAGCGGCACAGATACGCAGTATTTT
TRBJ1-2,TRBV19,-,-,CASSMTMGSYGYTF,TGTGCCAGTAGTATGACTATGGGTTCCTATGGCTACACCTTC
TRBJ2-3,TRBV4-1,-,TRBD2,CASSQDWASGGSTDTQYF,TGCGCCAGCAGCCAAGATTGGGCTAGCGGGGGTAGCACAGATACGCAGTATTTT
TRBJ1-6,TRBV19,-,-,CATDEGGGNSPLHF,TGTGCCACCGACGAAGGAGGCGGTAATTCACCCCTCCACTTT
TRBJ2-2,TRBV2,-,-,CASSDGTPTGELFF,TGTGCCAGCAGTGACGGGACACCGACCGGGGAGCTGTTTTTT
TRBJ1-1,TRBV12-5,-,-,CASGSQSQAFF,TGTGCTAGTGGTTCCCAAAGTCAGGCTTTCTTT
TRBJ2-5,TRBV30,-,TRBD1,CAWNTGAAQYF,TGTGCCTGGAATACAGGGGCGGCCCAGTACTTC
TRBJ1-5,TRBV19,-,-,CASSIMTGDQPQHF,TGTGCCAGTAGTATTATGACAGGCGATCAGCCCCAGCATTTT
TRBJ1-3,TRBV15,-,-,CATSSPGGNTIYF,TGTGCCACCAGCAGCCCCGGGGGAAACACCATATATTTT
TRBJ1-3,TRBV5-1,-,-,CASSGLGLGNTIYF,TGCGCCAGCAGCGGATTGGGGCTTGGAAACACCATATATTTT
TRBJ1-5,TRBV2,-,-,CASRARGAGATYQPQHF,TGTGCCAGCAGGGCCCGGGGGGCGGGGGCTACCTATCAGCCCCAGCATTTT
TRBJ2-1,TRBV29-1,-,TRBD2,CSVEGLAGGDNEQFF,TGCAGCGTTGAAGGCCTAGCGGGGGGGGACAATGAGCAGTTCTTC
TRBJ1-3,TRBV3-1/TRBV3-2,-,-,CASSQPGGSGNTIYF,TGTGCCAGCAGCCAACCCGGCGGCTCTGGAAACACCATATATTTT
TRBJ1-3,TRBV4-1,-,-,CASSPLSSGAKRGSSGNTIYF,TGCGCCAGCAGCCCCCTCTCATCAGGGGCCAAAAGGGGAAGCTCTGGAAACACCATATATTTT
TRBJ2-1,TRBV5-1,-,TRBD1,CASSTMGQGASEQFF,TGCGCCAGCAGCACAATGGGACAGGGGGCGAGTGAGCAGTTCTTC
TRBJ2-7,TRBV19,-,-,CASTDTLTYEQYF,TGTGCCAGTACCGACACATTAACCTACGAGCAGTACTTC
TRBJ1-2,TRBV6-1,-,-,CASSEGFWTAANYGYTF,TGTGCCAGCAGTGAAGGCTTCTGGACAGCAGCTAACTATGGCTACACCTTC
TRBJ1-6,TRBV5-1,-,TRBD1,CASSIMGQTNSPLHF,TGCGCCAGCAGCATAATGGGACAGACAAATTCACCCCTCCACTTT
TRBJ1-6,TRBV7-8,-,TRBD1,CASSLPTGGQPPLHF,TGTGCCAGCAGCTTACCGACAGGGGGGCAGCCACCCCTCCACTTT
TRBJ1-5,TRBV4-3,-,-,CASSQDPRGNQPQHF,TGCGCCAGCAGCCAAGATCCCAGGGGCAATCAGCCCCAGCATTTT
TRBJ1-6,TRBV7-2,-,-,CASSLPSRPLHF,TGTGCCAGCAGCCTACCCTCCCGTCCCCTCCACTTT
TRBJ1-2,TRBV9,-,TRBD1,CASSVEISGQGTAGYTF,TGTGCCAGCAGCGTGGAAATTTCGGGACAGGGGACGGCTGGCTACACCTTC
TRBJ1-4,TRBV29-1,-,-,CSASHPQGGVFF,TGCAGCGCAAGCCACCCCCAGGGAGGCGTGTTTTTT
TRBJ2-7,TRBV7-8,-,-,CASSLVEGRLNEQYF,TGTGCCAGCAGCTTAGTGGAGGGTAGGTTGAACGAGCAGTACTTC